These 26 T cell receptor beta chains were all obtained from the same sample, sequenced in a study of blood T cells in healthy people across ages (dated by TCRdb to 2015 to 2017). The library was built by means of 5' RACE. The sample was run on an Illumina HiSeq 2500. A second about 7 to 11 cycle PCR used a sample-barcoded 5' primer and a J-beta primer mix. TCRdb reprocessed the public reads (quality trimming at Q25 with fastp, clone calling with MiXCR) and kept in-frame beta chains. Identical CDR3 proteins give one entry, which carries the most common genes and DNA. Within this sample are more than 800,000 distinct CDR3 sequences, with 45% of them counted one time only. Approximately 20% of the sample is taken by the ten largest. Material: blood. Source of these receptors: a woman in her sixties in good health.

The chain couples TRBV20-1 to TRBJ1-4; 11 nucleotides match TRBD1. This CDR3 has 13 residues. Germline V gene sequence: CDR1 DFQATT, CDR2 SNEGSKA (reference sequence). J was trimmed by 8 bases and V by 6 bases; bases with no gene match: 5. CDR3 coding DNA: TGCAGTGCGGGGGACAGGGGGGGAGAAAAACTGTTTTTT. Residues: CSAGDRGGEKLFF.

This clonotype was recorded many times. This chain uses TRBV6-2 or TRBV6-3 with TRBJ2-1; TRBD2 aligns across 9 bases. This CDR3 contains 16 residues. Trimming took 5 bases from V and 6 from J; bases not matched to a gene: 11. CDR1 MNHEY and CDR2 SVGEGT come from the germline V gene. The CDR3 sequence is CASSDVGGRASNEQFF. For the CDR3, the DNA is TGTGCCAGCAGTGACGTGGGCGGGAGGGCCAGCAATGAGCAGTTCTTC.

The chain uses TRBV5-1 and TRBJ2-1; D not certain. Trimming removed 5 bases at V and 7 bases at J, with 10 bases between. This CDR3 is 12 amino acids long. Germline assignment: CDR1 SGHRS and CDR2 YFSETQ. The CDR3 loop reads CASRGPRNEQFF. In DNA form, the CDR3 reads TGCGCCAGCAGAGGTCCCCGAAATGAGCAGTTCTTC.

J is TRBJ1-1 and V is TRBV6-5; a possible D gene is TRBD1 (5 bases). The germline V gene has CDR1 MNHEY and CDR2 SVGAGI. The CDR3 consists of 14 residues. V was shortened by 4 bases and J by 6 bases, with 15 bases between the two germline ends. The CDR3 DNA sequence: TGTGCCAGCAGTTCGGGGACCCCTATCGCTGAAGCTTTCTTT. It encodes CASSSGTPIAEAFF.

The rearrangement uses TRBV6-5 and TRBJ1-2, with D uncertain. Germline V lookup: CDR1 MNHEY, CDR2 SVGAGI. Trimming took 6 bases from V and 5 from J, leaving 10 bases between them. The CDR3 loop spans 12 amino acids. The CDR3 protein is CASRGSEYGYTF. The CDR3 region has the DNA TGTGCCAGCAGGGGGTCGGAATATGGCTACACCTTC.

The chain employs TRBV4-2 and TRBJ2-6; D possibly uses TRBD1 or TRBD2 (5 bases each). Germline loops: CDR1 LGHNA, CDR2 YNFKEQ. The ends were cut back, 0 bases at V and 3 bases at J, with 15 bases in the middle. The CDR3 spans 18 residues. The CDR3 DNA reads TGTGCCAGCAGCCAAGAGTTTGGGTTTGGGGGTGGGGCCAACGTCCTGACTTTC. The encoded protein is CASSQEFGFGGGANVLTF.

This clonotype was counted a few times. Sequence at one end of the junction differs from germline and may be a read error. J is TRBJ1-5 and V is TRBV6-5; D perhaps matches TRBD1 (6 bases). This CDR3 comprises 14 residues. The germline V gene has CDR1 MNHEY and CDR2 SVGAGI. The CDR3, as DNA: TGTGCCAGCAGTTACTCGGGGGGCACTCAGCCCCGGCATTTT. Amino acid sequence: CASSYSGGTQPRHF.

The rearrangement uses TRBV10-2 and TRBJ2-7; TRBD2 aligns across 10 bases. The J call could be wrong; TRBJ2-1 is a better fit for the DNA end. This CDR3 is built from 14 residues. The germline CDR1 and CDR2 sequences are WSHSY and SAAADI. The CDR3 loop is CASNLAGENNEQFF. The CDR3 nucleotides are TGCGCCAGCAACCTAGCGGGAGAGAACAATGAGCAGTTCTTC.

V is TRBV11-2 and J is TRBJ2-5; D is possibly TRBD1 or TRBD2 (5 bases each). Near its end, the DNA agrees better with TRBJ2-7, so the J call may be wrong. CDR3 length: 16 residues. CDR1 SGHAT and CDR2 FQNNGV come from the germline V gene. CDR3: CASSSLPGTATYEQYF. The CDR3 region has the DNA TGTGCCAGCAGCTCCCTCCCGGGGACGGCGACCTACGAGCAGTACTTC.

About this clonotype: A clone one base away is much larger, so this may be a read error. The chain recombines TRBV20-1 with TRBJ2-1; no clear D. The germline CDR1 and CDR2 sequences are DFQATT and SNEGSKA (reference sequence). This CDR3 comprises 13 residues. In nucleotides, the CDR3 is TGCAGTGCTAGTGTCTTCAGACACAATGGGCAGTTCTTC. Amino acid sequence: CSASVFRHNGQFF.

This clonotype has just one count. This CDR3 fails to terminate in the conserved phenylalanine or tryptophan, so it likely reflects a read error. J is TRBJ2-5 and V is TRBV20-1, with no clear D. Trimming removed 3 bases from V and 0 bases from J, with 11 bases in between. The germline V gene encodes CDR1 DFQATT and CDR2 SNEGSKA (reference sequence). The CDR3 sequence is 14 residues long. The CDR3 sequence is CSASLNLHQETQYS. In DNA, the CDR3 is TGCAGTGCTAGTTTAAATCTCCACCAAGAGACCCAGTACTCC.

This clonotype was observed a few times. The chain uses TRBV10-1 and TRBJ2-7; D is perhaps TRBD1 or TRBD2 (5 bases each). V lost 3 bases to trimming and J lost 0 bases, with 9 bases between them. Germline values: CDR1 WNHNN, CDR2 SYGVQD (reference sequence). The CDR3 has 14 residues. In DNA form, the CDR3 reads TGCGCCAGCAGTGACGGGGCCTGCTCCTACGAGCAGTACTTC. Its protein product is CASSDGACSYEQYF.

V usage is TRBV7-8 and J usage is TRBJ2-2; 8 bases match TRBD2. This CDR3 is built from 16 residues. CDR1 and CDR2 from the germline V gene are SGHVS and FQNEAQ. V was clipped by 5 bases and J by 4 bases; unmatched bases: 9. The DNA for the CDR3 is TGTGCCAGCAGCCCCAAGGCAGCGGGAGTCACCGGGGAGCTGTTTTTT. Amino acid sequence: CASSPKAAGVTGELFF.

This clonotype showed up just a few times. The V gene is TRBV7-8, the J gene TRBJ2-1; 11 bases fit TRBD2. Germline trimming cut 6 bases from V and 4 bases from J; bases unmatched to any gene: 8. The CDR3 covers 16 residues. CDR1 and CDR2 (germline): SGHVS, FQNEAQ. CDR3 sequence (DNA): TGTGCCAGCAGGCTACTAGCGGGAGTTTCTTACAATGAGCAGTTCTTC. It is translated as CASRLLAGVSYNEQFF.

A few counts support this clonotype. This chain joins TRBV19 and TRBJ2-1, with TRBD2 matching 13 bases. The CDR3 has 16 residues. The junction had 4 bases not matched to a gene; V was cut back by 5 bases and J by 3 bases. Per germline, CDR1 LNHDA and CDR2 SQIVND (reference sequence). The CDR3 bases are TGTGCCAGTAGTTCTCGGACTAGCGGGAGCTACAATGAGCAGTTCTTC. Translated, it gives CASSSRTSGSYNEQFF.

The chain recombines TRBV27 with TRBJ2-1; D call uncertain. V lost 5 bases and J 11 bases, leaving 10 bases between the germline ends. The CDR3 has 11 residues. Germline V gene lookup returns CDR1 MNHEY and CDR2 SMNVEV (reference sequence). The CDR3 loop reads CASSRKGQQFF. CDR3 DNA sequence: TGTGCCAGCAGTCGAAAGGGTCAGCAGTTCTTC.

In this sample, this clonotype turned up a few times. The chain is built from TRBV4-2 and TRBJ2-3; D is uncertain. The CDR3 extends over 15 amino acids. The germline V gene encodes CDR1 LGHNA and CDR2 YNFKEQ. V lost 6 bases to trimming and J lost 2 bases, with 15 bases between them. CDR3 DNA: TGTGCCAGCAGTGCTTGGGCGGATTCCACAGATACGCAGTATTTT. Translation gives CASSAWADSTDTQYF.

This chain uses TRBV12-3 or TRBV12-4 with TRBJ1-1; TRBD1 aligns across 8 bases. Trimming at V came to 7 bases and at J to 0 bases, leaving 4 bases not matched to a gene. This CDR3 has 14 amino acids. As DNA, the CDR3 is TGTGCCAGCACCGTGACAGGGGTGAACACTGAAGCTTTCTTT. Its translation: CASTVTGVNTEAFF.

In its sample, this clonotype was seen a few times. The chain employs TRBV5-1 and TRBJ2-1; weak D call: TRBD1 (5 bases). Germline V gene lookup returns CDR1 SGHRS and CDR2 YFSETQ. CDR3 length: 14 amino acids. V was trimmed by 7 bases and J by 4 bases, leaving 15 bases between them. The CDR3 bases are TGCGCCAGCGGTAACTACGCAGGGTACAATGAGCAGTTCTTC. It is translated as CASGNYAGYNEQFF.

V is TRBV6-6 and J is TRBJ1-1; 9 bases are a match to TRBD1. From germline, CDR1 is MNHNY and CDR2 SVGAGI (reference sequence). The CDR3 spans 14 residues. The V gene end was trimmed by 6 bases and the J gene end by 2 bases; junction bases not matched to a gene: 4. The CDR3 sequence: CASSGTGTNTEAFF. The CDR3 DNA reads as TGTGCCAGCAGCGGGACAGGGACAAACACTGAAGCTTTCTTT.

This clonotype has only a few counts. The CDR3 loop is CASRTGRSLAKNIQYF. The CDR3 coding sequence is TGTGCCAGCAGGACGGGACGGTCACTAGCCAAAAACATTCAGTACTTC. The chain is built from TRBV28 and TRBJ2-4; D is tentatively TRBD1 or TRBD2 (5 bases each). The CDR3 runs 16 residues. CDR1 and CDR2 (germline): MDHEN, SYDVKM. V lost 6 bases to trimming and J lost 0 bases, with 15 bases between them.

V and J are TRBV4-1 and TRBJ2-5; D perhaps matches TRBD1 (6 bases). Germline lookup yields CDR1 MGHRA and CDR2 YSYEKL. The V end was cut by 3 bases, the J end by 2 bases, with 10 bases between. CDR3 size: 14 residues. CDR3 coding DNA: TGCGCCAGCAGCCATACAGGGCCTCAAGAGACCCAGTACTTC. Encoded protein: CASSHTGPQETQYF.

This rearrangement joins TRBV13 to TRBJ2-7; 7 positions agree with TRBD1. Germline loops: CDR1 PRHDT, CDR2 FYEKMQ (reference sequence). This CDR3 has 14 amino acids. J gave up 0 bases and V 3 bases, and 2 bases lay outside the gene matches. As DNA, the CDR3 is TGTGCCAGCAGCTTCTACAGGGGCTCCTACGAGCAGTACTTC. Translated: CASSFYRGSYEQYF.

The rearrangement joins TRBV6-1 to TRBJ2-7; D may correspond to TRBD1 or TRBD2 (5 bases each). The CDR3 has 16 residues. Deletions cut 1 base from V and 2 bases from J, with 15 bases between. Germline V gene sequence: CDR1 MNHNS, CDR2 SASEGT. The CDR3 DNA reads TGTGCCAGCAGTGAAGGATTCGGGGCAGGGACCTACGAGCAGTACTTC. It encodes CASSEGFGAGTYEQYF.

This clonotype was seen a handful of times. The chain couples TRBV20-1 to TRBJ2-4, with 10 bases aligning to TRBD2. Trimming at V came to 2 bases and at J to 13 bases, leaving 11 bases not matched to a gene. Germline V gene data show CDR1 as DFQATT and CDR2 as SNEGSKA (reference sequence). The CDR3 is 14 residues long. The CDR3 loop reads CSARRTSGRWEQYF. CDR3 bases: TGCAGTGCTAGAAGGACTAGCGGAAGGTGGGAGCAGTACTTC.

The V gene is TRBV11-3, the J gene TRBJ2-3, with 8 bases aligning to TRBD1. CDR1 is SGHNT, CDR2 YENEEA, per germline. The V and J ends lost 5 bases and 2 bases, in that order; junction bases with no gene match: 6. The CDR3 has 15 amino acids. This CDR3 is CASSPDRAFTDTQYF. The DNA for the CDR3 is TGTGCCAGCAGCCCGGACAGGGCGTTCACAGATACGCAGTATTTT.